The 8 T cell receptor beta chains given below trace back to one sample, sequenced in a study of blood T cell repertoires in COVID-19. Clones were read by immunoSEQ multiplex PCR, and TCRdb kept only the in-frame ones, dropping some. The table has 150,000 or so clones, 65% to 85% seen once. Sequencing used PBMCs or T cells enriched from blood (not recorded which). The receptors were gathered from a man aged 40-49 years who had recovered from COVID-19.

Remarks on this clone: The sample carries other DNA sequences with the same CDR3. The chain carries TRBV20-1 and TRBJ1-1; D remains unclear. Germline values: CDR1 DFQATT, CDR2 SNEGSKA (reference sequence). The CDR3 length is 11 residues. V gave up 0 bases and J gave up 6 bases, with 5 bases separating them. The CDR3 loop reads CSARDEAEAFF. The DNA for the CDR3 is TGCAGTGCTAGAGACGAGGCTGAAGCTTTCTTT.

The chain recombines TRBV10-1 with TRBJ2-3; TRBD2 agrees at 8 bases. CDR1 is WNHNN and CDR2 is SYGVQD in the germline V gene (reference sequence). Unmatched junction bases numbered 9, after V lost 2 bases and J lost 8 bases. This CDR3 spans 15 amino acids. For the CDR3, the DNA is TGCGCCAGCAGTGAGATCCCGGGACTAGGGCCTACGCAGTATTTT. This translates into CASSEIPGLGPTQYF.

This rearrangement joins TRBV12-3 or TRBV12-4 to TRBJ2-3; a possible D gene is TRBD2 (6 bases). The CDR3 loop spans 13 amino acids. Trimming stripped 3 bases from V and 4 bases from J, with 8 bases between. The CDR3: CASSFSGADTQYF. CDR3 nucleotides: TGTGCCAGCAGTTTTTCGGGGGCAGATACGCAGTATTTT.

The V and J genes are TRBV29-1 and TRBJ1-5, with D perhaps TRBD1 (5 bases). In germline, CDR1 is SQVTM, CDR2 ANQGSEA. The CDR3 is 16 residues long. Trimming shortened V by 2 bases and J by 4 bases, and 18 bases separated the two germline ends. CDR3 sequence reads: CSVEWSPDIFNQPQHF. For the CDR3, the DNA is TGCAGCGTTGAATGGAGCCCGGACATCTTTAATCAGCCCCAGCATTTT.

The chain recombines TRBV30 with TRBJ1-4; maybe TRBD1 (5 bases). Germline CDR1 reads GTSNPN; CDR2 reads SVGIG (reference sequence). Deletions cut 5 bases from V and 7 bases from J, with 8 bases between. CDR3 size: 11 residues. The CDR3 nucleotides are TGTGCCTGGGGGGGGACTGAAAAACTGTTTTTT. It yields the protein CAWGGTEKLFF.

In DNA, the CDR3 is TGTGCCAGCAGTTTGTCACTTCGGGGCACAGATACGCAGTATTTT. Its protein is CASSLSLRGTDTQYF. The chain links TRBV5-8 to TRBJ2-3; D unresolved. CDR1 and CDR2 (germline): SGHTS, YDEGEE. V was clipped by 5 bases and J by 1 base, with 14 bases between them. This CDR3 spans 15 amino acids.

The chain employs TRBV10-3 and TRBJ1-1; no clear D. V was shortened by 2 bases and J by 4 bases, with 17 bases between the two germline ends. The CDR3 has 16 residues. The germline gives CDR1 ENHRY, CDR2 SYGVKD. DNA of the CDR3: TGTGCCATCAGTGAGACATCGCAGGCCTATTTCACTGAAGCTTTCTTT. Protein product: CAISETSQAYFTEAFF.

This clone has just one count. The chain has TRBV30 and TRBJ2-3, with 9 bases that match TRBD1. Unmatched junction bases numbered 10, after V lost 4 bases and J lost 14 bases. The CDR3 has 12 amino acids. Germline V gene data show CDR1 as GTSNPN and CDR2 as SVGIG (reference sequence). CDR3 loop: CAWKAIGTGRYF. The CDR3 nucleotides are TGTGCCTGGAAAGCTATAGGGACAGGGCGGTATTTT.